The text below deals with one TCR beta chain. Its antigen is unknown. Mouse gene names apply. The read gets to within 1 residue of the CDR3 end, and the germline J gene fills in the rest. Profiled with immunoSEQ multiplex PCR; TCRdb holds only in-frame clones, not every one. This repertoire shows 700 or so clones, around 50% found once; its top ten account for just under 30%. The record originates from a study of tissue T cells after allogeneic stem cell transplantation. Study-wide results and limits: Which tissue TCRs were alloreactive or antigen-specific was not determined. Some clones might be persisting host cells.

CDR1 is GKSSPN, CDR2 SITVG, per germline. The CDR3 runs to 12 residues. Trimming removed 0 bases from V and 2 bases from J, with 4 bases in between. Time point here: mouse harvest day 14 after allogeneic transplant. Tail vein injection delivered 10^7 T-cell-depleted bone marrow cells and 10^6 splenic CD5+ T cells. Mice had MHC-mismatched B6 into BALB/c GVHD, sampled day 7 or 14. This sequence was found in a female BALB/c mouse given C57BL/6 T cells with graft-versus-host disease after an allogeneic hematopoietic cell transplant. The chain combines TRBV31 with TRBJ1-1, with D unclear. The specimen was liver tissue. The CDR3 sequence is CAWSLGNTEVFF. CDR3 DNA, as far as it was read: TGTGCCTGGAGTCTGGGTAACACAGAAGTCTTC.